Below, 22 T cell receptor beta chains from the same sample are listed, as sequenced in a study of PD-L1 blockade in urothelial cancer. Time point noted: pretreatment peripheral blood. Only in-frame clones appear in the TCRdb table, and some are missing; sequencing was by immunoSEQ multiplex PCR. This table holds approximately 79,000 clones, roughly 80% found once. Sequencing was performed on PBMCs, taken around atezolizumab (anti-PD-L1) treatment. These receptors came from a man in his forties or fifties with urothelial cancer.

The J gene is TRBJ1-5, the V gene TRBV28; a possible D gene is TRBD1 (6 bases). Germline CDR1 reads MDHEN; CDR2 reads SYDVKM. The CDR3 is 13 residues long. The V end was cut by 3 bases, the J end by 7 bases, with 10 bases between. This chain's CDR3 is CASSFTGRQPQHF. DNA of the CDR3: TGTGCCAGCAGTTTTACAGGGCGACAGCCCCAGCATTTT.

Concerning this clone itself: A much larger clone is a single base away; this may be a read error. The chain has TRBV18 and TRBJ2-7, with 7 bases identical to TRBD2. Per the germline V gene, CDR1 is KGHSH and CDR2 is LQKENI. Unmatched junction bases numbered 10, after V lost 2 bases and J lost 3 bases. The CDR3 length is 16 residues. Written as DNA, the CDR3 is TGTGCCAGCTCACCAGGGGTGATAGCGGGCCGCTACGAGCAGTACTTC. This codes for CASSPGVIAGRYEQYF.

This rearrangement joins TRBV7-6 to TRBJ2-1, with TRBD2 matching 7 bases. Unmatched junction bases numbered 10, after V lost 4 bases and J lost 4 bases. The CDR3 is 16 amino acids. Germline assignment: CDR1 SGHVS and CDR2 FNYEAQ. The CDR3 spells CASSSLGGRGYNEQFF. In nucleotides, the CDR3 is TGTGCCAGCAGCTCTCTAGGCGGGAGAGGTTACAATGAGCAGTTCTTC.

The DNA of the CDR3 is TGCGCCAGCAGCCTACAGGGCAATGAGCAGTTCTTC. It specifies CASSLQGNEQFF. The rearrangement links TRBV5-1 to TRBJ2-1, with D tentatively TRBD1 (6 bases). Germline values: CDR1 SGHRS, CDR2 YFSETQ. This CDR3 is built from 12 residues. V lost 4 bases, J lost 6 bases, and 8 bases lay in between.

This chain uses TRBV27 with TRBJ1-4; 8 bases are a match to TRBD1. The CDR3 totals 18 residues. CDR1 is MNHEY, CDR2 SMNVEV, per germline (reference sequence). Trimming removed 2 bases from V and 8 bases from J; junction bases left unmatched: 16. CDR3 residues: CASSLRGNLNRGSEKLFF. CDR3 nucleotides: TGTGCCAGCAGTTTAAGGGGAAACCTTAACAGGGGGTCGGAAAAACTGTTTTTT.

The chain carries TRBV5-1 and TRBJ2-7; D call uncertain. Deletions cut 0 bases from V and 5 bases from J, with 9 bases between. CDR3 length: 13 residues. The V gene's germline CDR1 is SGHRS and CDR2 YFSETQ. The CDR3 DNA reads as TGCGCCAGCAGCTTGGACCGCTCTAACGAGCAGTACTTC. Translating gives CASSLDRSNEQYF. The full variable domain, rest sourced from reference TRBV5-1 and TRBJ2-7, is KAGVTQTPRYLIKTRGQQVTLSCSPISGHRSVSWYQQTPGQGLQFLFEYFSETQRNKGNFPGRFSGRQFSNSRSEMNVSTLELGDSALYLCASSLDRSNEQYFGPGTRLTVT.

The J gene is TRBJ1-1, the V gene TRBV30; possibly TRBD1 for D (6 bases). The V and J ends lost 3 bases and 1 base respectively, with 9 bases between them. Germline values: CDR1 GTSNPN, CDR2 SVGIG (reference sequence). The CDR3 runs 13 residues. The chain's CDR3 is CAWRGQPNTEAFF. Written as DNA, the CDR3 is TGTGCCTGGAGGGGACAACCGAACACTGAAGCTTTCTTT.

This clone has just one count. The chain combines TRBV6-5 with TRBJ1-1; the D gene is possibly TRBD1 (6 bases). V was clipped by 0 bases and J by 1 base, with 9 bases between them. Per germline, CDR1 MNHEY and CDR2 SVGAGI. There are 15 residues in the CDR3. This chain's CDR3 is CASSYSTGPNTEAFF. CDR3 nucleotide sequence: TGTGCCAGCAGTTACTCGACAGGTCCGAACACTGAAGCTTTCTTT.

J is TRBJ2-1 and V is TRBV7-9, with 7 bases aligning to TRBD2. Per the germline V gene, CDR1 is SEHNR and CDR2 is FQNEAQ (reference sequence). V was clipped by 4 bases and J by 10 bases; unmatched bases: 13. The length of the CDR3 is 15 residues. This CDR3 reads CASSWERDPRLEQFF. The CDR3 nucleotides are TGTGCCAGCAGCTGGGAGCGGGATCCAAGGCTGGAGCAGTTCTTC.

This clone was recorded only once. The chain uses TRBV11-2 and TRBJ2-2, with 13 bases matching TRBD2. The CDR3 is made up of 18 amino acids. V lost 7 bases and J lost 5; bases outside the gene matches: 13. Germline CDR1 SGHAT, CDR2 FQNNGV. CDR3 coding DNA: TGTGCCAGCATCCTAAAAGGGTGGGGACTAGCGGGGACCGGGGAGCTGTTTTTT. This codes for CASILKGWGLAGTGELFF.

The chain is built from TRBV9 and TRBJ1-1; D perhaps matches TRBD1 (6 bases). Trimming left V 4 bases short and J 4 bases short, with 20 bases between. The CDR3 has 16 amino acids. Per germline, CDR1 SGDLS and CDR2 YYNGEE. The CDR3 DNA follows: TGTGCCAGCAGCAGTGGAGGGGGAGCGGGAAGCACTGAAGCTTTCTTT. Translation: CASSSGGGAGSTEAFF.

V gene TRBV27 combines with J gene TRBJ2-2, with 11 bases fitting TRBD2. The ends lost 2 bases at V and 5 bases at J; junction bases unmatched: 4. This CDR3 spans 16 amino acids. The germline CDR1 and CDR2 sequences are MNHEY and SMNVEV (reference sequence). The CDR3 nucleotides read TGTGCCAGCAGTTTACTAGCGGGAGGACTTACCGGGGAGCTGTTTTTT. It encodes CASSLLAGGLTGELFF.

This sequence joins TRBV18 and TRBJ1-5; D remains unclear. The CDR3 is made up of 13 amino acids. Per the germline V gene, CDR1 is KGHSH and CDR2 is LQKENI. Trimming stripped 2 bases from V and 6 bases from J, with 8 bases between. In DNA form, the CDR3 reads TGTGCCAGCTCACCAATTCATTCTCAGCCCCAGCATTTT. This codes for CASSPIHSQPQHF.

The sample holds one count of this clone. CDR3 loop: CAWTRALTEAFF. The CDR3 nucleotides are TGTGCCTGGACGAGGGCCCTCACTGAAGCTTTCTTT. This chain links TRBV30 with TRBJ1-1; D is ambiguous. The CDR3 consists of 12 residues. Trimming shortened V by 4 bases and J by 4 bases, and 10 bases separated the two germline ends. CDR1 and CDR2 (germline): GTSNPN, SVGIG (reference sequence).

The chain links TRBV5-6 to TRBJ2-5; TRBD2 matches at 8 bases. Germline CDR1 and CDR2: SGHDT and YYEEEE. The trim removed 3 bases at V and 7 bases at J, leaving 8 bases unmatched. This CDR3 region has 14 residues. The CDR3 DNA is TGTGCCAGCAGCTCGCCACACAGCGGGGGGACCCAGTACTTC. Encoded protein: CASSSPHSGGTQYF.

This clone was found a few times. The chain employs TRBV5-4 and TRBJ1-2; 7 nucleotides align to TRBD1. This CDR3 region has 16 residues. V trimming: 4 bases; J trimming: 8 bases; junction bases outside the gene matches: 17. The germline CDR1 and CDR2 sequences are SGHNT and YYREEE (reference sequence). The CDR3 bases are TGTGCCAGCAGCGTAACAGGGGCGCCCGTAAATTACGGCTACACCTTC. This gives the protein CASSVTGAPVNYGYTF.

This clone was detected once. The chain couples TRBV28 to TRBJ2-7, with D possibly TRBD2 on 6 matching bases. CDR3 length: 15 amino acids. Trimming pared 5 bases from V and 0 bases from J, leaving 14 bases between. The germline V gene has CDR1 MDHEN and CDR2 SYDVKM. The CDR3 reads CASSISGPRSYEQYF. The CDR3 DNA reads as TGTGCCAGCAGTATTAGCGGACCCCGCTCCTACGAGCAGTACTTC.

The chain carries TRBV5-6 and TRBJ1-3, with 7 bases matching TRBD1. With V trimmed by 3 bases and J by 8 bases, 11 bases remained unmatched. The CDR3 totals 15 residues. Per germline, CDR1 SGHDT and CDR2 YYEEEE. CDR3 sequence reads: CASSSIRRGKDTIYF. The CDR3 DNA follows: TGTGCCAGCAGCTCGATTCGCAGGGGGAAGGACACCATATATTTT.

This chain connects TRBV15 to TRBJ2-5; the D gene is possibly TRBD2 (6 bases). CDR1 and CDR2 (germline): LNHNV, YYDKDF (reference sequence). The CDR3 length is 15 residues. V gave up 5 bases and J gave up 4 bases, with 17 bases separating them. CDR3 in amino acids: CATSLGLGGVETQYF. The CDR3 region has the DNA TGTGCCACCAGCCTTGGACTGGGCGGGGTAGAGACCCAGTACTTC.

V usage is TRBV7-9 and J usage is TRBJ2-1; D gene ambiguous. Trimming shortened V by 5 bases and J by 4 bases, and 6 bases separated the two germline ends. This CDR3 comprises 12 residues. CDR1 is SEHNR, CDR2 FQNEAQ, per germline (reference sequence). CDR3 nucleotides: TGTGCCAGCAGCCCGAGTTACAATGAGCAGTTCTTC. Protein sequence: CASSPSYNEQFF.

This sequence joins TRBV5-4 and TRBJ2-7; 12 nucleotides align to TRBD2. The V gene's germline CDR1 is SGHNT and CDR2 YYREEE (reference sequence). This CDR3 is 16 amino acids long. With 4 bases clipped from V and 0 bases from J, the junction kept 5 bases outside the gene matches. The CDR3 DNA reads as TGTGCCAGCAGCCTTGGACTAGCGGGGAGCTCCTACGAGCAGTACTTC. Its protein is CASSLGLAGSSYEQYF.

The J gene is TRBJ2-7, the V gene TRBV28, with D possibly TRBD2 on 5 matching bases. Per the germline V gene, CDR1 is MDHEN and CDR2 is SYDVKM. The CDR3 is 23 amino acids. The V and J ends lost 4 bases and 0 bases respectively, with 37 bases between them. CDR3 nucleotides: TGTGCCAGCAGTTGGACCAAGGACGAGGACGCGGTGGGAAAAGCGGTTAGCTCCTACGAGCAGTACTTC. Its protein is CASSWTKDEDAVGKAVSSYEQYF. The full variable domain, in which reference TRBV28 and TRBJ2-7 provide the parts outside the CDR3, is DVKVTQSSRYLVKRTGEKVFLECVQDMDHENMFWYRQDPGLGLRLIYFSYDVKMKEKGDIPEGYSVSREKKERFSLILESASTNQTSMYLCASSWTKDEDAVGKAVSSYEQYFGPGTRLTVT.